Sequencing of this T cell receptor (beta chain) was carried out in a study of T cell clonotyping in hematopoietic cell transplantation. This clone was seen more than once but under ten times. Time point noted: recipient sample about 28 days before transplant, after cytoreduction. CDR1 is ENHRY, CDR2 SYGVKD, per germline. V was cut by 6 bases and J by 0 bases, with 12 bases left in between. The CDR3 runs to 16 residues. Generated by immunoSEQ multiplex PCR, the TCRdb table keeps only in-frame clones and is missing some. Of approximately 46,000 clones in the sample, 80% to 90% were seen once. The receptor's source is a man aged 55 to 70 with biphenotypic leukemia. Some clones in this sample may be carry-over from other donors' samples. This sample comprised peripheral blood mononuclear cells, obtained before stem cell transplant. The genes are TRBV10-3 and TRBJ2-6; maybe TRBD1 (6 bases). In DNA, the CDR3 is TGTGCCATCAGACAACAGGGTAACTCTGGGGCCAACGTCCTGACTTTC. It yields the protein CAIRQQGNSGANVLTF.